One sample yielded the 5 T cell receptor beta chains listed below, sequenced in a study of blood T cell repertoires in COVID-19. Clones were sequenced by immunoSEQ multiplex PCR, and TCRdb holds only the in-frame ones, with some missing. The sample yields under 95,000 clones, 87% seen once. The sequencing sample was made of peripheral blood. The origin of the receptors is a man aged 55 to 70 with acute or convalescent COVID-19.

In this sample, this clone turned up once. The chain joins TRBV4-3 to TRBJ1-1, with 9 nucleotides matching TRBD1. Germline V gives CDR1 LGHNA, CDR2 YSLEER. This CDR3 contains 15 residues. V shed 4 bases and J 5 bases; nucleotides not matched to a gene: 8. DNA of the CDR3: TGCGCCAGCAGCCCCCAACAGGGGGCCAGGACTGAAGCTTTCTTT. This translates into CASSPQQGARTEAFF.

In its sample, this clone was seen a few times. V and J are TRBV4-2 and TRBJ2-1; 10 positions agree with TRBD2. Unmatched junction bases numbered 9, after V lost 4 bases and J lost 6 bases. CDR3 length equals 16 residues. CDR1 and CDR2 from the germline V gene are LGHNA and YNFKEQ. The CDR3 loop reads CASSRASGGASNEQFF. CDR3 coding DNA: TGTGCCAGCAGCCGGGCCAGCGGGGGGGCGTCCAATGAGCAGTTCTTC.

V gene TRBV18 combines with J gene TRBJ2-5; D may be TRBD2 (5 bases). There are 14 residues in the CDR3. Between the trimmed V and J ends, which lost 6 bases and 2 bases, there was a span of 13 bases. CDR1 KGHSH and CDR2 LQKENI come from the germline V gene. In nucleotides, the CDR3 is TGTGCCAGCTCCCCAACGACGGGGCAAGAGACCCAGTACTTC. Translating it yields CASSPTTGQETQYF.

This clone was counted only a few times. The chain combines TRBV29-1 with TRBJ1-1; D not resolved. Germline lookup yields CDR1 SQVTM and CDR2 ANQGSEA. The CDR3 runs 11 residues. The ends were cut back, 7 bases at V and 0 bases at J, with 6 bases in the middle. CDR3 region: CSARVNTEAFF. In DNA form, the CDR3 reads TGCAGCGCCCGGGTGAACACTGAAGCTTTCTTT.

The chain is built from TRBV2 and TRBJ2-3, with no clear D. Germline V gene lookup returns CDR1 SNHLY and CDR2 FYNNEI. Trimming took 5 bases from V and 0 from J, leaving 15 bases between them. CDR3 size: 16 residues. The CDR3 region has the DNA TGTGCCAGCAGTAAGTTTTCCTCGACTAGCACAGATACGCAGTATTTT. The encoded protein is CASSKFSSTSTDTQYF.